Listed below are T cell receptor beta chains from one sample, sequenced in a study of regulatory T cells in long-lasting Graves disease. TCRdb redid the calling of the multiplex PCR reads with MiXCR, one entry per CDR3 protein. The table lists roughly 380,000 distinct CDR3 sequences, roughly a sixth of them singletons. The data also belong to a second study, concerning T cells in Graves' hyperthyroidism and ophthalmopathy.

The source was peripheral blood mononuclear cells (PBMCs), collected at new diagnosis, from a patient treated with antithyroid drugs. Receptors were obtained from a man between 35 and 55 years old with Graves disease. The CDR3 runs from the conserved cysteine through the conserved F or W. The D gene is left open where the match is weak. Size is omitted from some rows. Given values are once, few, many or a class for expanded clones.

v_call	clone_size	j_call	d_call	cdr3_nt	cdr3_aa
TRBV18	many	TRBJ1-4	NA	TGTGCCAGCTCACCATATGAGAATGAAAAACTGTTTTTT	CASSPYENEKLFF
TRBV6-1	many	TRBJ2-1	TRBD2	TGTGCCAGCACTCTAACTAGCGGGAGCTACAATGAGCAGTTCTTC	CASTLTSGSYNEQFF
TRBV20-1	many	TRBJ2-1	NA	TGCAGTGCCACCCTTTTCAATGAGCAGTTCTTC	CSATLFNEQFF
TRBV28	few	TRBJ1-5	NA	TGTGCCAGCAGTTTATTCGGCAGGGAACACAATCAGCCCCAGCATTTT	CASSLFGREHNQPQHF
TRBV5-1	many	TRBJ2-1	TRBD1	TGCGCCAGCAACATACAGGGGGCCAATGAGCAGTTCTTC	CASNIQGANEQFF
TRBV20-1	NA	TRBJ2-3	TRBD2	TGCAGTGCTAGAGAGGGGACTAGCACACCGTTTTTT	CSAREGTSTPFF
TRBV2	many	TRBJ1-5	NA	TGTGCCAGCAGAGACCGACAGGTGCGGCCCCAGCATTTT	CASRDRQVRPQHF
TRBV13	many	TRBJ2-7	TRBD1	TGTGCCAGCAGATCACAATCGGGACAGGGGGCCATCGAGCAGTACTTC	CASRSQSGQGAIEQYF
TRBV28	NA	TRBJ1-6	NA	TGTGCCAGCAGTTTAAGAGTTCCACCCCTCCACTTT	CASSLRVPPLHF
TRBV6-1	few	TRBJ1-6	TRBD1	TGTGCCAGCAGTCTGCAGGGGGCCGTTTCACCCCTCCACTTT	CASSLQGAVSPLHF
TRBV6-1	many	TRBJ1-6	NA	TGTGCCAGCAGTGAAGAAACGGACGCCGATAATTCACCCCTCCACTTT	CASSEETDADNSPLHF
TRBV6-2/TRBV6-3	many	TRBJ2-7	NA	TGTGCCAGCAGCCAAACCAGGGAGCAGTACTTC	CASSQTREQYF
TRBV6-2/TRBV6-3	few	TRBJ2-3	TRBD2	TGTGCCAGCAACATCAACCCAACTAGCGCCCGAGGGCCAACAGATACGCAGTATTTT	CASNINPTSARGPTDTQYF
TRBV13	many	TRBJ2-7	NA	TGTGCCAGCAGCTTATCCGGGAAGAGCTCCTACGAGCAGTACTTC	CASSLSGKSSYEQYF
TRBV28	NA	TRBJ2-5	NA	TGTGCCGGGAGAACAGGACAAGAGACCCAGTACTTC	CAGRTGQETQYF